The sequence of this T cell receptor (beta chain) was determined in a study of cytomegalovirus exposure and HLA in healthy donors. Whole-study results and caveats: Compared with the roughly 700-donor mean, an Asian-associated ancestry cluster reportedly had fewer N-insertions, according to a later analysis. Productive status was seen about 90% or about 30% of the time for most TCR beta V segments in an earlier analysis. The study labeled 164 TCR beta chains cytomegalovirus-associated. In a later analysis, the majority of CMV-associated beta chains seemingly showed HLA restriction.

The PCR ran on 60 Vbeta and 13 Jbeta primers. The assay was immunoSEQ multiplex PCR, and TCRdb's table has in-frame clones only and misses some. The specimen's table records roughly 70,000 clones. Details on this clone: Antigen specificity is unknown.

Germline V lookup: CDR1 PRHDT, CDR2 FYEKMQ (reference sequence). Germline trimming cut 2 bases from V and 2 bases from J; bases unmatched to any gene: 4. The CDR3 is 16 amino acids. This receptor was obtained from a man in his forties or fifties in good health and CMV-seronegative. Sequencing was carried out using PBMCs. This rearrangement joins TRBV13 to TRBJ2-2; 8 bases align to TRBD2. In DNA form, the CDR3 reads TGTGCCAGCAGCTTAAAGCGGGGGACCAACACCGGGGAGCTGTTTTTT. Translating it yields CASSLKRGTNTGELFF.